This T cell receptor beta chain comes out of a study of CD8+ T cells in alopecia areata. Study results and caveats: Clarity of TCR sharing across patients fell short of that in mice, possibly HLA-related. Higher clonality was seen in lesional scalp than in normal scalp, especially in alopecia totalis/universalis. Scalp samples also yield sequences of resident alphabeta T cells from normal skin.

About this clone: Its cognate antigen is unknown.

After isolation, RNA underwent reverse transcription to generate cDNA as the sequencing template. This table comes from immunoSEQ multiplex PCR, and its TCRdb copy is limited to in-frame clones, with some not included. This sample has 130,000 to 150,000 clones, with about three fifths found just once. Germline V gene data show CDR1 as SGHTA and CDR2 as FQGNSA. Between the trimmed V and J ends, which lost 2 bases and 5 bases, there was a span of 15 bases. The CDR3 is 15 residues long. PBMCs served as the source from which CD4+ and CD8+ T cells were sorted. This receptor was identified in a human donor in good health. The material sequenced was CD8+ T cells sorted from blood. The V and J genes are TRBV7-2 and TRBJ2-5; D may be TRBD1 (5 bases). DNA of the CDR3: TGTGCCAGCAGCTTATCGCCAGCAGGGTGGGAGACCCAGTACTTC. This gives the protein CASSLSPAGWETQYF.